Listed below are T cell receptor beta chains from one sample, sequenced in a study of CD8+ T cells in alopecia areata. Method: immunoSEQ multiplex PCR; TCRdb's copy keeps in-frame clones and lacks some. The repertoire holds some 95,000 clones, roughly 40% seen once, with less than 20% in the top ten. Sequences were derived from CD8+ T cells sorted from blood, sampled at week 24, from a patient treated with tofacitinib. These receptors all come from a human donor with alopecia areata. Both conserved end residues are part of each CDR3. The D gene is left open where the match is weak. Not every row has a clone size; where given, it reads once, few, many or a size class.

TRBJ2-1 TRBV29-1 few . CSAPTRLDEQFF TGCAGCGCGCCTACTAGGTTGGATGAGCAGTTCTTC
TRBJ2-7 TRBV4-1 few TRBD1 CASSTRQGSSYEQYF TGCGCCAGCAGCACCCGACAGGGGAGCTCCTACGAGCAGTACTTC
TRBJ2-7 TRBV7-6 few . CASSPIGTGTLEQYF TGTGCCAGCAGCCCCATCGGGACCGGAACTCTCGAGCAGTACTTC
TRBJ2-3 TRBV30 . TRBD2 CAWSGVPPSGSLFLTDTQYF TGTGCCTGGAGTGGAGTGCCGCCTAGCGGGAGCCTTTTCCTCACAGATACGCAGTATTTT
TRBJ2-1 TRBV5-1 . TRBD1 CASSWDRDDNEQFF TGCGCCAGCAGCTGGGACAGGGATGACAATGAGCAGTTCTTC
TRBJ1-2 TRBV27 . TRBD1 CASSPRTGDGYTF TGTGCCAGCAGTCCGCGGACAGGGGATGGCTACACCTTC
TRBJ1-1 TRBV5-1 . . CASSHPADTEAFF TGCGCCAGCAGCCACCCTGCCGACACTGAAGCTTTCTTT
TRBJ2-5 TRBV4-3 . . CASSQDPSGWETQYF TGCGCCAGCAGCCAAGACCCTTCAGGGTGGGAGACCCAGTACTTC
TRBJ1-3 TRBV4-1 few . CASSQTQGSGSGNTIYF TGCGCCAGCAGCCAGACACAGGGTTCCGGCTCTGGAAACACCATATATTTT
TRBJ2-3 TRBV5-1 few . CASSLLGGPRTDTQYF TGCGCCAGCAGCTTGCTTGGTGGCCCACGCACAGATACGCAGTATTTT
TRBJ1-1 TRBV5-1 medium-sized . CASSLTGQTEAFF TGCGCCAGCAGCTTGACGGGACAAACTGAAGCTTTCTTT
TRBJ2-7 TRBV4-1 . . CASSPRDGDYEQYF TGCGCCAGCAGCCCAAGGGACGGAGACTACGAGCAGTACTTC
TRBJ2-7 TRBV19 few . CASSPRRSSYEQYF TGTGCCAGTAGTCCTCGACGCAGCTCCTACGAGCAGTACTTC
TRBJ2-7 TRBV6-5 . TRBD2 CASSEGLDNYEQYF TGTGCCAGCAGTGAGGGACTAGATAACTACGAGCAGTACTTC
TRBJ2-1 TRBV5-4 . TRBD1 CASRDRAGNEQFF TGTGCCAGCAGGGACAGGGCTGGGAATGAGCAGTTCTTC
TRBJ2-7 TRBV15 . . CATSKPASDNEQYF TGTGCCACCAGCAAACCGGCCTCCGACAACGAGCAGTACTTC
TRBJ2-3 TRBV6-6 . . CASSAAGQTSTDTQYF TGTGCCAGCAGTGCCGCGGGACAGACTAGCACAGATACGCAGTATTTT
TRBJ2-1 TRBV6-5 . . CASSLVWAALNEQFF TGTGCCAGCAGCCTGGTTTGGGCAGCCCTCAATGAGCAGTTCTTC
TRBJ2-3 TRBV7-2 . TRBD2 CASSLEQREFFTDTQYF TGTGCCAGCAGCTTAGAGCAGCGGGAGTTCTTCACAGATACGCAGTATTTT